The entry below gives a single T cell receptor (beta chain) sequence along with its context. The sample contains more than one DNA sequence encoding this CDR3. In the authors' workflow: Quantification of nucleated cells was approximated via reference gene primer amplification. Clones were sequenced by immunoSEQ multiplex PCR, and TCRdb holds only the in-frame ones, with some missing. That table furnishes V, J and clone size, whereas the DNA furnished D and trimming. The sample has approximately 50,000 clones, 75% to 85% seen once. The source of the sample is a study of blood T cell repertoires in COVID-19. At the level of the study: Both acute and convalescent COVID-19 samples were obtained from the United States, Italy and Spain.

The germline V and J ends were trimmed by 0 bases and 0 bases, with 6 bases remaining between them. The CDR3 covers 15 residues. Per germline, CDR1 SGHRS and CDR2 YFSETQ. The source of this sequence is a human donor in a cohort sampled during active COVID-19. Sequences were obtained from peripheral blood. V usage is TRBV5-1 and J usage is TRBJ2-2; no definite D call. For the CDR3, the DNA is TGCGCCAGCAGCTTGGACAGCCCGAACACCGGGGAGCTGTTTTTT. Translating gives CASSLDSPNTGELFF.